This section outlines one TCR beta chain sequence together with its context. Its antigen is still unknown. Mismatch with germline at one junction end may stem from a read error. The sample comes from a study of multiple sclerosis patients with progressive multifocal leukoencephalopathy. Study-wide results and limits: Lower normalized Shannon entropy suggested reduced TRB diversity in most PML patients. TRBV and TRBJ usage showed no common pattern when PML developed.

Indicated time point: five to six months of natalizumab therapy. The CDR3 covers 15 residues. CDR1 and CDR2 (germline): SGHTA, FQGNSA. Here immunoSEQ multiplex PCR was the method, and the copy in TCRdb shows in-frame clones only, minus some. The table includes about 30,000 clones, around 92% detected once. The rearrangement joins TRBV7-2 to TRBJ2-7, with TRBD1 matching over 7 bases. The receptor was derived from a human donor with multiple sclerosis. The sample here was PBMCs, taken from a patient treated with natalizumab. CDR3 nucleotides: TGTGCCAGCAGCTTAGCCCGGCAGGGGGTGTACGGGCAGTACTTC. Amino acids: CASSLARQGVYGQYF.